This section outlines one T cell receptor beta chain sequence together with its context. Its cognate antigen is unknown. The data belong to a study of cytomegalovirus exposure and HLA in healthy donors. General study points: Most sequenced TCRs were rare (though some public TCRs occurred in many donors). Overall, about 160 TCR beta chains were annotated as cytomegalovirus-associated. No immune exposure information besides CMV serostatus was available.

In the PCR, 60 Vbeta and 13 Jbeta primers were used. The repertoire was sequenced with immunoSEQ multiplex PCR; TCRdb's copy has only in-frame clones and lacks some. The data show 150,000 or so clones, 82% seen once. Source material: PBMCs. This receptor was obtained from a male donor in good health and CMV-seronegative.

This chain's CDR3 is CASSVQEYEQYF. The CDR3 region has the DNA TGTGCCAGCAGCGTACAGGAATACGAGCAGTACTTC. The chain uses TRBV5-4 and TRBJ2-7, with a possible D match to TRBD1 (5 bases). The CDR3 runs to 12 residues. The V end lost 4 bases, the J end lost 4 bases, and 9 bases lay between the germline ends. Germline V gene sequence: CDR1 SGHNT, CDR2 YYREEE (reference sequence).